This T cell receptor beta chain was recorded in a study of sequential checkpoint blockade in melanoma. The CDR3 totals 15 residues. Germline values: CDR1 GTSNPN, CDR2 SVGIG (reference sequence). With 2 bases clipped from V and 8 bases from J, the junction kept 12 bases outside the gene matches. Repertoires were generated with immunoSEQ multiplex PCR, while TCRdb's copy carries only in-frame clones and drops some. The table lists about 10,000 clones, 55% to 85% of them singletons. Treatment reported: randomized to nivolumab then ipilimumab (arm A) or the reverse (arm B). Sorted cells were live CD3+CD8+, lacking CD19 and CD56, from PBMCs.

The material sequenced was CD8+ T cells sorted from blood (inferred from file names), taken from a patient given nivolumab and ipilimumab in sequence. The chain couples TRBV30 to TRBJ2-1; 7 nucleotides match TRBD2. This clonotype originated in a human donor with melanoma. The CDR3: CAWSRTRGARDEQFF. CDR3 in DNA: TGTGCCTGGAGTCGGACTAGGGGTGCGAGGGATGAGCAGTTCTTC.